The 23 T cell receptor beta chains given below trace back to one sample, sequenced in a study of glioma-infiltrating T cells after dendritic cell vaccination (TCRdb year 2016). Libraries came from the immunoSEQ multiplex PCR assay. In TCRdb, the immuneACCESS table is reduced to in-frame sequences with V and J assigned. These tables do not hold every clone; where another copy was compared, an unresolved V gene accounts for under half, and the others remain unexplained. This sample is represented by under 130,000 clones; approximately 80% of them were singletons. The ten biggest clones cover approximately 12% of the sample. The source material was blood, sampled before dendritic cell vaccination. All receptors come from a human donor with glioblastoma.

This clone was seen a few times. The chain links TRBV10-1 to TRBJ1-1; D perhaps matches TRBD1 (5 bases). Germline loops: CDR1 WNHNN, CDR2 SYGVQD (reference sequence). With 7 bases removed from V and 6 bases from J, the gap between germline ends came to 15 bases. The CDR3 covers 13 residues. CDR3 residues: CASKGNLQAEAFF. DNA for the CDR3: TGCGCCAGCAAGGGAAATTTACAGGCTGAAGCTTTCTTT.

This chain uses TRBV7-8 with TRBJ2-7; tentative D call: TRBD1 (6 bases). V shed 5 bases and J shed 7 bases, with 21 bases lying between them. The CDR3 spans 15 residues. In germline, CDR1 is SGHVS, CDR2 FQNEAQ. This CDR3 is CASSLRGQTSWEQYF. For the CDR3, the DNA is TGTGCCAGCAGCCTTCGAGGACAGACCTCTTGGGAGCAGTACTTC.

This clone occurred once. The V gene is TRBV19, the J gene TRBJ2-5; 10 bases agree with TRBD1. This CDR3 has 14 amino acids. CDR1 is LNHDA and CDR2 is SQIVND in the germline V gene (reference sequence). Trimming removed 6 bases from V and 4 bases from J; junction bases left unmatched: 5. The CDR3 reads CASSDRDRGETQYF. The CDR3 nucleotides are TGTGCCAGTAGCGACCGGGACAGGGGAGAGACCCAGTACTTC.

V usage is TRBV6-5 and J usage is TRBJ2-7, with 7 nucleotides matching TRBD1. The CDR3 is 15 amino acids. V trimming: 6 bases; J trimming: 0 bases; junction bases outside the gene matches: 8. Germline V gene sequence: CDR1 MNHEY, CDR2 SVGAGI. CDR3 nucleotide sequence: TGTGCCAGCAGAGTACAGGGGCTTTACTCCTACGAGCAGTACTTC. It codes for CASRVQGLYSYEQYF.

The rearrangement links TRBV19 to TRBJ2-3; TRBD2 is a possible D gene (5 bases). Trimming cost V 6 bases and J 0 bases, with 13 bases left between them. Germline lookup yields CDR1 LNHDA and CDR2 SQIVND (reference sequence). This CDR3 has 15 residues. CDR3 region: CASRAEDTSTDTQYF. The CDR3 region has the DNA TGTGCCAGTAGAGCGGAGGATACTAGCACAGATACGCAGTATTTT.

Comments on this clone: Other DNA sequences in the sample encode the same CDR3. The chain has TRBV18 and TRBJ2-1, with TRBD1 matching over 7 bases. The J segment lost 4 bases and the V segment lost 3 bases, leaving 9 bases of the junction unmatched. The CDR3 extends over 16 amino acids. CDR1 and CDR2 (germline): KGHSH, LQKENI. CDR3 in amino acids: CASSPGQGVSYNEQFF. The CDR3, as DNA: TGTGCCAGCTCACCGGGGCAGGGGGTGTCGTACAATGAGCAGTTCTTC.

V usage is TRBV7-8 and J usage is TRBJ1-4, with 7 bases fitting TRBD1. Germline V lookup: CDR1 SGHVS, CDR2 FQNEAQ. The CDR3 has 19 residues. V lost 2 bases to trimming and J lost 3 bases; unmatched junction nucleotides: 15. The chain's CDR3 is CASSLRGFRGMAANEKLFF. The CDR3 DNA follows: TGTGCCAGCAGCTTAAGGGGCTTCAGGGGGATGGCGGCTAATGAAAAACTGTTTTTT.

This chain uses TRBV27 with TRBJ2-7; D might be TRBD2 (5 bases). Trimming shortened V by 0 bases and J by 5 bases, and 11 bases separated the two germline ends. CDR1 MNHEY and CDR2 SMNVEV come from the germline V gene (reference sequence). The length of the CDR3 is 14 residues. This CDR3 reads CASSLSTRGNEQYF. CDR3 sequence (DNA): TGTGCCAGCAGTTTATCCACTAGAGGCAACGAGCAGTACTTC.

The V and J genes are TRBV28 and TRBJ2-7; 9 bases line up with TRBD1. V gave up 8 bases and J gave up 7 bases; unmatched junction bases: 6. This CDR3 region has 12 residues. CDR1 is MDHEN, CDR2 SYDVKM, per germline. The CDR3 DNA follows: TGTGCCAGCGGGACAGGGTGGAGAGAGCAGTACTTC. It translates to CASGTGWREQYF.

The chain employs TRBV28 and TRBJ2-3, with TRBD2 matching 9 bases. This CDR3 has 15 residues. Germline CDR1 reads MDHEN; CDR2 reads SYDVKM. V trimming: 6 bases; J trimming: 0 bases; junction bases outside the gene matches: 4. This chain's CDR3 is CASSRTSGSTDTQYF. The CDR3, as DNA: TGTGCCAGCAGCCGTACTAGCGGGAGCACAGATACGCAGTATTTT.

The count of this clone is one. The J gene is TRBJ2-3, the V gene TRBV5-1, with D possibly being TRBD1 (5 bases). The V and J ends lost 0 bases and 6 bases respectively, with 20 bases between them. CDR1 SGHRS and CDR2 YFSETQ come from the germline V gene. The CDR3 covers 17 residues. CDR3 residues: CASSLVPFIRVADTQYF. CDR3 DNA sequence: TGCGCCAGCAGCTTGGTCCCCTTCATCAGGGTCGCTGATACGCAGTATTTT.

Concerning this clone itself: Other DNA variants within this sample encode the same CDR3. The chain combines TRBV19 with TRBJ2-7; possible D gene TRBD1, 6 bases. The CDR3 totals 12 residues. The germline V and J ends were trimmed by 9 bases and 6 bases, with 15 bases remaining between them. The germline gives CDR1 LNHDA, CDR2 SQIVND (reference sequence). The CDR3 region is CASSRGAGEQYF. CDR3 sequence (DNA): TGTGCCAGCAGCAGGGGCGCGGGCGAGCAGTACTTC.

Written as DNA, the CDR3 is TGTGCCTCCAGACAGGGAAACTCCTATAATTCACCCCTCCACTTT. Translating it yields CASRQGNSYNSPLHF. The chain is built from TRBV30 and TRBJ1-6; 7 bases agree with TRBD1. From germline, CDR1 is GTSNPN and CDR2 SVGIG (reference sequence). The ends lost 7 bases at V and 0 bases at J; junction bases unmatched: 6. The CDR3 sequence is 15 residues long. Drawing the rest from reference TRBV30 and TRBJ1-6, the complete variable domain is SQTIHQWPATLVQPVGSPLSLECTVEGTSNPNLYWYRQAAGRGLQLLFYSVGIGQISSEVPQNLSASRPQDRQFILSSKKLLLSDSGFYLCASRQGNSYNSPLHFGNGTRLTVT.

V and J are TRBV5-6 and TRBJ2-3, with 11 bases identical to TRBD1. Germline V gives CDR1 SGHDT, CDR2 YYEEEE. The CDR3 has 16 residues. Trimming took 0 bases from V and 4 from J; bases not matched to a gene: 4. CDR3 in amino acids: CASSLEGQGVPDTQYF. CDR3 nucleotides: TGTGCCAGCAGCTTGGAGGGACAGGGGGTCCCAGATACGCAGTATTTT.

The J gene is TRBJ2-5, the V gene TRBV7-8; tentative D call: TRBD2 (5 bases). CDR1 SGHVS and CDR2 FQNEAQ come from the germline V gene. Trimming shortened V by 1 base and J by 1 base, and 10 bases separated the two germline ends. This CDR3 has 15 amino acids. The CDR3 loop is CASSLGGYIQETQYF. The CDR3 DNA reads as TGTGCCAGCAGCTTAGGCGGGTATATCCAAGAGACCCAGTACTTC. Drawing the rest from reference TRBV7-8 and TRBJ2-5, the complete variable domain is GAGVSQSPRYKVAKRGQDVALRCDPISGHVSLFWYQQALGQGPEFLTYFQNEAQLDKSGLPSDRFFAERPEGSVSTLKIQRTQQEDSAVYLCASSLGGYIQETQYFGPGTRLLVL.

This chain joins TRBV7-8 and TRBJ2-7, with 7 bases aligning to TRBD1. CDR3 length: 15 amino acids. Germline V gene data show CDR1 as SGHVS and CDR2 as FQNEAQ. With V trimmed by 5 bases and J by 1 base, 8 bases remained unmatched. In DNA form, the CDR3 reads TGTGCCAGCAGCCGGAGCCGGGACAGATCCTACGAGCAGTACTTC. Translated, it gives CASSRSRDRSYEQYF.

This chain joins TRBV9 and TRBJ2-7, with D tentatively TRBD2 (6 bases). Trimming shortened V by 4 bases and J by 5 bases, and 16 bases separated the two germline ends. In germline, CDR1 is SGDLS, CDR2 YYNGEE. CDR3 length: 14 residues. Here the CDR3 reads CASSTRRGGDEQYF. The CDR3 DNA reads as TGTGCCAGCAGCACCCGGAGGGGCGGCGACGAGCAGTACTTC.

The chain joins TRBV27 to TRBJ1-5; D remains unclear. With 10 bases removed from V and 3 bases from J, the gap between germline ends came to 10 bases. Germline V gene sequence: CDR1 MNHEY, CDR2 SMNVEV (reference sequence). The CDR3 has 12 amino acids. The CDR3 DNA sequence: TGTGCCACTGGGGAGAACAATCAGCCCCAGCATTTT. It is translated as CATGENNQPQHF.

The CDR3 here is CASSKTLQGAPTEAFF. DNA for the CDR3: TGTGCCAGCAGTAAGACCCTACAGGGGGCGCCTACTGAAGCTTTCTTT. The chain recombines TRBV6-4 with TRBJ1-1; 9 bases map to TRBD1. The CDR3 runs 16 residues. CDR1 and CDR2 from the germline V gene are MRHNA and SNTAGT. With V trimmed by 5 bases and J by 5 bases, 12 bases remained unmatched.

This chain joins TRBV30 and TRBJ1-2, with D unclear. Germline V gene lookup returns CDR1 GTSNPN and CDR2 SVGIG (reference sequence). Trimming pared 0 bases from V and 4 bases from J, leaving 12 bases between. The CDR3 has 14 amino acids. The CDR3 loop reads CAWSVTVYSYGYTF. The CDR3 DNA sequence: TGTGCCTGGAGTGTAACGGTATACTCCTATGGCTACACCTTC.

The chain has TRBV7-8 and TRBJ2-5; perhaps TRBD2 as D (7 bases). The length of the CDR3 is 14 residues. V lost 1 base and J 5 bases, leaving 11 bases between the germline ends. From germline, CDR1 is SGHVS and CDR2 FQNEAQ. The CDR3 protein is CASSLGRGQETQYF. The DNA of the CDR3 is TGTGCCAGCAGCTTAGGGCGGGGGCAGGAGACCCAGTACTTC.

CDR3 loop: CATSRVSGDQPQHF. CDR3 nucleotide sequence: TGTGCCACCAGCAGAGTTTCAGGGGATCAGCCCCAGCATTTT. V gene TRBV15 combines with J gene TRBJ1-5, with D tentatively TRBD1 (6 bases). Germline CDR1 reads LNHNV; CDR2 reads YYDKDF (reference sequence). The CDR3 spans 14 residues. V shed 1 base and J shed 5 bases, with 9 bases lying between them.

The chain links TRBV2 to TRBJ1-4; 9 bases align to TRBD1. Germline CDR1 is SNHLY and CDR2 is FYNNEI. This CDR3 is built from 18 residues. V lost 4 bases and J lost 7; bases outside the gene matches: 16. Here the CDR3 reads CASSALPPTGTGSEKLFF. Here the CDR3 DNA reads TGTGCCAGCAGTGCATTGCCTCCGACCGGGACAGGGAGTGAAAAACTGTTTTTT. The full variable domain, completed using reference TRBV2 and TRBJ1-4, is EPEVTQTPSHQVTQMGQEVILRCVPISNHLYFYWYRQILGQKVEFLVSFYNNEISEKSEIFDDQFSVERPDGSNFTLKIRSTKLEDSAMYFCASSALPPTGTGSEKLFFGSGTQLSVL.